This T cell receptor (beta chain) is drawn from a study of blood T cells in healthy people across ages. About the study: Template switching caught about one barcoded beta molecule for each two T cells.

A second PCR, run for about 6 to 11 cycles, used a sample-barcoded 5' primer plus a J-beta primer mix. TCRdb reprocessed the 5' RACE reads via MiXCR and lists one record per CDR3 protein. The sample includes roughly 680,000 distinct CDR3 sequences, under 65% of them seen just once. Each sample yielded at least 5.5 micrograms of PBMC total RNA. The V end lost 0 bases, the J end lost 4 bases, and 19 bases lay between the germline ends. Germline V gives CDR1 DFQATT, CDR2 SNEGSKA (reference sequence). The CDR3 spans 16 residues. The chain joins TRBV20-1 to TRBJ2-7, with a possible D match to TRBD2 (6 bases). This receptor was obtained from a woman older than 75 in good health. Input material: blood. For the CDR3, the DNA is TGCAGTGCTAGAGATACGGGACTGGGGGTTTTGTACGAGCAGTACTTC. As protein: CSARDTGLGVLYEQYF.